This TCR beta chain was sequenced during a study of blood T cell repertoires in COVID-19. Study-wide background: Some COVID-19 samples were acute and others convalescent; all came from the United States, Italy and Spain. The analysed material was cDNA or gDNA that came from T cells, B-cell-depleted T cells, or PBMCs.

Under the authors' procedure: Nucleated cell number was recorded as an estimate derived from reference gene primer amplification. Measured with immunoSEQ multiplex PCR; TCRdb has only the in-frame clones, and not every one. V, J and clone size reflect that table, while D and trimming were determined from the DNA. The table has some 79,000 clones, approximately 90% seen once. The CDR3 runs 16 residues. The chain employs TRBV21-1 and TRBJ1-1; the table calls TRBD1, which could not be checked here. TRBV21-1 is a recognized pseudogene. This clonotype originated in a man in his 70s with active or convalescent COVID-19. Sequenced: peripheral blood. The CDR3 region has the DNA TGTGCCAGCAGCAAAGGACAGGGTAGAGGGGGCACTGAAGCTTTCTTT. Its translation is CASSKGQGRGGTEAFF.